This TCR beta chain was sequenced during a study of blood T cells in healthy people across ages (dated by TCRdb to 2013 to 2016). Background for the entire study: In model experiments, roughly one uniquely barcoded TCR beta cDNA molecule per two T cells was captured by template switching. Age-related changes in TCR beta repertoire diversity were measured in the study by deep sequencing normalized with unique cDNA molecular identifiers. Donors were grouped into four age groups: young (average about 15 years), middle-aged (about 40), aged (approximately 67) and long-lived (about 89). To avoid experimental bias, donors of different ages were distributed randomly across sequencing lanes. Using the same blood draw, the study looked at two additional independent replicas of 1 million unique cDNA reads for two donors, one aged 18 to 30 and the other aged 80 or older.

The donors were 40 or so Caucasian individuals from Russia, aged 6 to 90 years, who were systemically healthy. About 10 milliliters of peripheral blood were collected from each donor into EDTA-treated Vacutainer tubes. PBMCs were isolated by Ficoll-Paque density-gradient centrifugation, with at least 6 million obtained per sample. Total RNA was extracted from PBMCs with Trizol reagent, with at least 6 micrograms obtained per sample. For every donor, an aliquot of PBMCs went through flow cytometry to measure the percentages of naive CD45RAhigh/CD27high T cells. About this clonotype itself: The antigen this receptor binds is unknown. Base qualities are not recorded, but no much larger clone differs from it by a single base.

Study-wide findings and limitations: Donor CMV infection status was unknown, potentially confounding age-related changes in expanded clonotypes. As age increased, observed TCR beta diversity per million T cells dropped in a roughly linear way, and a significant reduction was already evident by age 40. Estimates of total diversity based on one million sequenced T cells were considered lower bounds and underestimates. Compared with the aged group, more naive CD4+ T cells, fewer expanded clones and increased TCR diversity were shown by the long-lived group, suggesting age selection. Observed TCR beta diversity correlated strongly with the percentage of naive T cells measured by flow cytometry. Because profiling used bulk unsorted PBMCs, naive and antigen-experienced compartments could not be compared conclusively.

Libraries were made using 5' RACE. Sequencing relied on an Illumina HiSeq 2500. A second PCR of about 6 to 11 cycles was run with a J-beta primer mix and a sample-barcoded 5' primer. Each TCR beta cDNA molecule received a unique molecular identifier from a template-switch 5' adaptor carrying 12 random nucleotides. Each sample yielded at least 2.5 million CDR3-containing paired-end reads. First-strand cDNA synthesis was performed from all RNA using the Mint cDNA synthesis kit, with priming by a TRBC-specific oligonucleotide. All cDNA was treated with uracil-DNA glycosylase and then went through a first 18-cycle PCR with the universal primers M1SS and BC2_uni_R. As for the original processing: Normalization of each sample was performed by random selection of 1 million high-quality reads, each carrying a distinct molecular identifier. Instead of being binned into consensus sequences, reads with shared molecular identifiers were discarded. CDR3 identification, clonotype clustering and error correction used MiTCR with a Q25 quality threshold and the strictest error-elimination algorithm. A nonparametric unseen species model using Euler transformation provided a lower-bound estimate of total TCR beta diversity. TCRdb reprocessed the public reads (quality trimming at Q25 with fastp, clone calling with MiXCR) and kept in-frame beta chains. Each record represents a unique CDR3 protein, reported with the most common genes and DNA among its rows. The V and J calls shown here were made by TCRdb, not taken from the authors' results. The sample table records hundreds of thousands of distinct CDR3 sequences; more than 55% of these occur just once. The top ten clones comprise 25% to 30% of the sample.

The cysteine opens and the phenylalanine closes a CDR3 of 19 amino acids. Kept here is only the CDR3 DNA, which spans 57 bases and is read in frame from base 1. Trimming leaves V shorter by 3 bases and J shorter by 4 bases, with the junction holding 13 bases beyond the gene matches. CDR1 and CDR2, per the germline V gene, are SGHAT and FQNNGV. This TCR was sampled from a man aged 35-49 years in good health. Material for sequencing was blood. The chain joins TRBV11-2 to TRBJ2-5; 14 of the junction bases match TRBD2. The DNA sequence reads TGTGCCAGCAGCTTCTCTTGGGGACTAGCGGGAGATAACCCAGAGACCCAGTACTTC. Protein translation: CASSFSWGLAGDNPETQYF.